This T cell receptor (beta chain) originates from a study of OX40 agonist ivuxolimab in advanced cancers. General observations from the study: The study did not work out the antigen specificity of the expanded peripheral T cells. At doses 0.1 to 3.0 mg/kg, CD4+ and CD8+ clones expanded. Low levels of normalized T-cell clonal expansion also appeared in some nonresponders.

TCRdb's table, derived via immunoSEQ multiplex PCR, lists solely in-frame clones and lacks some. The sample includes 60,000 or so clones, around 83% of them seen just once. This clone came up a few times. Its antigen remains unidentified. The CDR3 is made up of 13 amino acids. The ends were cut back, 3 bases at V and 10 bases at J, with 16 bases in the middle. CDR1 is SGHTA and CDR2 is FQGTGA in the germline V gene. Collection of blood occurred at baseline, at cycle 4 day 1, and at cycle 7 day 1. The sequence derives from an adult with an advanced solid tumor such as melanoma, head and neck, liver or kidney cancer. Sequences were derived from CD4+ or CD8+ T cells sorted from blood, sampled in a trial of the OX40 agonist ivuxolimab. The chain combines TRBV7-3 with TRBJ2-7, with D perhaps given as TRBD1 or TRBD2 (6 bases each). Here the CDR3 DNA reads TGTGCCAGCAGCTTCGTTGTGGGGGGCCTCCAGTACTTC. Its translation is CASSFVVGGLQYF.